One T cell receptor beta chain is described in this entry. Given a much more abundant clone one base away, this may be a read error. This sample was taken from a study of T-cell reconstitution after alpha-beta-depleted transplantation in children. The CDR3 loop spans 14 amino acids. Germline V lookup: CDR1 DFQATT, CDR2 SNEGSKA (reference sequence). Preparation of the TCRbeta library involved a method that used unique molecular identifiers. One entry per CDR3 protein, called by TCRdb with MiXCR from the PCR reads. Of 200,000 to 250,000 distinct CDR3 sequences in the sample, around 9.7% were seen once. Material: PBMCs from the stem cell graft donor, obtained from the stem cell graft. This clonotype originated in a human donor who donated a stem cell graft to a child with SCID. V usage is TRBV20-1 and J usage is TRBJ2-3; 9 bases are a match to TRBD2. CDR3 bases: TGCAGTGCTACTAGGCGGGGGGGCACAGATACGCAGTTTTTT. It is translated as CSATRRGGTDTQFF.